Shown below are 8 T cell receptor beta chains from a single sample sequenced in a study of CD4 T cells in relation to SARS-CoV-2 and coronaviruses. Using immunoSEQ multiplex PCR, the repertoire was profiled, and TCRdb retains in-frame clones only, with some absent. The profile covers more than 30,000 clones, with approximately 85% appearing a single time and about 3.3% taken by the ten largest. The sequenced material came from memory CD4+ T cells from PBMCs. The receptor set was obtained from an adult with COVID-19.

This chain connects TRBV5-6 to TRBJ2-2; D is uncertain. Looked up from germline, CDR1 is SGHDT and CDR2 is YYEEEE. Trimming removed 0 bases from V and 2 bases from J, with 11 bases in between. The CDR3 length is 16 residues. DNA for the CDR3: TGTGCCAGCAGCTTGGCCTTGGAAGGAAACACCGGGGAGCTGTTTTTT. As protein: CASSLALEGNTGELFF.

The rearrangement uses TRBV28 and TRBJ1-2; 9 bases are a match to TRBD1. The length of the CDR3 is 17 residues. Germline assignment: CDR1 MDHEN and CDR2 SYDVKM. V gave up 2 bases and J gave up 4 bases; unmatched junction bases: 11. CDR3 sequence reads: CASSLLDRGILAYGYTF. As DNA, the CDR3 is TGTGCCAGCAGTTTACTGGACAGGGGTATATTGGCCTATGGCTACACCTTC.

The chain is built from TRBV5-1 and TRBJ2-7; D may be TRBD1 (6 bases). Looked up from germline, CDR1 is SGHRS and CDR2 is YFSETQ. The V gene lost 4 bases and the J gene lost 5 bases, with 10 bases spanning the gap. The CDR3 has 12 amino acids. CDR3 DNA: TGCGCCAGCAGCGTCACAGGGAACGAGCAGTACTTC. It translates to CASSVTGNEQYF.

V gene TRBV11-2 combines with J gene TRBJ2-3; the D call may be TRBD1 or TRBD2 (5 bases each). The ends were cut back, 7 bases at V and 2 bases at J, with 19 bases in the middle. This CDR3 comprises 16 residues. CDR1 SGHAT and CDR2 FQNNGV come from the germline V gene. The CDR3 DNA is TGTGCCAGCAACGCAAGACGGGGCGGCTTCACAGATACGCAGTATTTT. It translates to CASNARRGGFTDTQYF.

The DNA for the CDR3 is TGCAGCGTGAGGGGGGTAGGCGAGCAGTTCTTC. Residues: CSVRGVGEQFF. V gene TRBV29-1 combines with J gene TRBJ2-1; the D gene could be TRBD1 or TRBD2 (6 bases each). Trimming pared 6 bases from V and 10 bases from J, leaving 13 bases between. The CDR3 consists of 11 residues. Germline V gene sequence: CDR1 SQVTM, CDR2 ANQGSEA.

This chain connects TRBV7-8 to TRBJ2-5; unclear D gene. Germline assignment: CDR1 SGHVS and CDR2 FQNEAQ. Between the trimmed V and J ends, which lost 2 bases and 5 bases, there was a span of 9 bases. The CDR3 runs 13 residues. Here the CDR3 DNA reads TGTGCCAGCAGCTTATTTGAGATGGAGACCCAGTACTTC. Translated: CASSLFEMETQYF.

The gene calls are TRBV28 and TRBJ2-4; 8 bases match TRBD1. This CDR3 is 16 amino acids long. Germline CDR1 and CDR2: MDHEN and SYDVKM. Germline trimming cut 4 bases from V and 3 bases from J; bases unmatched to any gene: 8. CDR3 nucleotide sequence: TGTGCCAGCAGTTCCCGGGGACAGGAGATCAAAAACATTCAGTACTTC. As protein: CASSSRGQEIKNIQYF.

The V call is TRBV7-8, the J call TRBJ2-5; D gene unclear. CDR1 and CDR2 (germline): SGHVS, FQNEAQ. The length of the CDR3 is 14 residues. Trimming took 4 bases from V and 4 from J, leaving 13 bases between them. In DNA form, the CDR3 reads TGTGCCAGCAGCTCCGGACGTCTACCAGAGACCCAGTACTTC. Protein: CASSSGRLPETQYF.